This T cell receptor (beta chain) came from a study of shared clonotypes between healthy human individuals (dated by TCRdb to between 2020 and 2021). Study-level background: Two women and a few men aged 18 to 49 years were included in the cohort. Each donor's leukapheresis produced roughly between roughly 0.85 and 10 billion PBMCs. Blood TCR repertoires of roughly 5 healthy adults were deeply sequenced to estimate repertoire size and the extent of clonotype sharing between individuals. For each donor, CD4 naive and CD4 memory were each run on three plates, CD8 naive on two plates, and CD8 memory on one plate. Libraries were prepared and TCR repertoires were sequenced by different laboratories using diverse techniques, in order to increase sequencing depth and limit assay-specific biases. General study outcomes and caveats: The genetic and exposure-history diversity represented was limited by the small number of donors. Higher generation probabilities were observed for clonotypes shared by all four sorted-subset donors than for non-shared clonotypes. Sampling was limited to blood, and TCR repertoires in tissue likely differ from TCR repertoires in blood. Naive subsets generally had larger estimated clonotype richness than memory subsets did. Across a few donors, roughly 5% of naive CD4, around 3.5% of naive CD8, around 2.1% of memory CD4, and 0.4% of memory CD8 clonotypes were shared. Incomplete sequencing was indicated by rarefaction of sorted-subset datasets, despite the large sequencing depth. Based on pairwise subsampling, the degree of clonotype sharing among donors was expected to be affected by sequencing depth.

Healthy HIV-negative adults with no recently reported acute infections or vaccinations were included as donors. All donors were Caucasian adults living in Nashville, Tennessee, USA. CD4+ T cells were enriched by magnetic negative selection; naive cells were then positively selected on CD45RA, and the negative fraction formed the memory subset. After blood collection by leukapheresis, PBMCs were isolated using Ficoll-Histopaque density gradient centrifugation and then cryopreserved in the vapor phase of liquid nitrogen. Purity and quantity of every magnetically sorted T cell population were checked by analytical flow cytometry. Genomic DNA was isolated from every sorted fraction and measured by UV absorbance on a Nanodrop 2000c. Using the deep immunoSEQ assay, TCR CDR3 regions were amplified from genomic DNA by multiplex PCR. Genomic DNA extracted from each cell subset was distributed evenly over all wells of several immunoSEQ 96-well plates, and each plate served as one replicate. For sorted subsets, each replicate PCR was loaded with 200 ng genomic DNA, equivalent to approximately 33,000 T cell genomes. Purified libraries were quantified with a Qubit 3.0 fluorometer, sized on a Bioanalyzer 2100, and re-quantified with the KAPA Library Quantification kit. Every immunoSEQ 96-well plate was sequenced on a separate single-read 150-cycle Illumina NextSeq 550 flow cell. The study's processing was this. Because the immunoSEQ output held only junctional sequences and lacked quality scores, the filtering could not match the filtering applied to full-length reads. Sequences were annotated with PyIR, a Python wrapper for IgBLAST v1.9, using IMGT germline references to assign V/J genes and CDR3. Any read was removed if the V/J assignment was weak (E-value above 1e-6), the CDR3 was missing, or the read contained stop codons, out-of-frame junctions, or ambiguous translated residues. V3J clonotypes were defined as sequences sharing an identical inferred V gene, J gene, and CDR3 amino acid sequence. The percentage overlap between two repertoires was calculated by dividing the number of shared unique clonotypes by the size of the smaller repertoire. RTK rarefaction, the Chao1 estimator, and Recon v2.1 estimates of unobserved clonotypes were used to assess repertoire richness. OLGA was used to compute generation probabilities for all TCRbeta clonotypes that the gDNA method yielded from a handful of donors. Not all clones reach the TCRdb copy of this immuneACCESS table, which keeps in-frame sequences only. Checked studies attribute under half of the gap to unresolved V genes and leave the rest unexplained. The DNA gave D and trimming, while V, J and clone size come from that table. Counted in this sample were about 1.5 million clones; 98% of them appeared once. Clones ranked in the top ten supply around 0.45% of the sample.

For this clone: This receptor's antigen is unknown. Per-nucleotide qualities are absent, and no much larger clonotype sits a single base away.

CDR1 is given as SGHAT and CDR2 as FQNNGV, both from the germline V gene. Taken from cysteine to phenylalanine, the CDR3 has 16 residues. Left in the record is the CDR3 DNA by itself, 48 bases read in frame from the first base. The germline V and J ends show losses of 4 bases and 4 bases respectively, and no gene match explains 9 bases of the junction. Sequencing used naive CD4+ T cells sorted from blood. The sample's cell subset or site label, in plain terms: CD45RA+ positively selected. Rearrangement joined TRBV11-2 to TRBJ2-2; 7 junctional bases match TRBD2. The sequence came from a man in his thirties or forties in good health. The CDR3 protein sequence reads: CASSSVRGGPTGELFF. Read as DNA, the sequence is TGTGCCAGCAGCTCCGTACGGGGAGGGCCCACCGGGGAGCTGTTTTTT.